The text below deals with one T cell receptor beta chain. Its antigen is as yet unknown. Attachment of unique molecular identifiers to individual cDNA molecules was performed. TCRdb recomputed calls from the 5' RACE reads with MiXCR, one row per CDR3 protein. The profile covers tens of thousands of distinct CDR3 sequences, with less than 20% appearing a single time and 10% to 15% taken by the ten largest. These data originate in a study of early T cells in non-severe SARS-CoV-2 infection. Study-level information: Whole-blood bulk RNA, unsorted, was sequenced, and chains were unpaired. Study outcomes and limitations: The matching step, a VDJdb search, favored anti-spike CD8 responses and missed private and CD4 specificities.

V lost 7 bases to trimming and J lost 4 bases, with 19 bases between them. This CDR3 is 15 amino acids long. Germline V gene lookup returns CDR1 MDHEN and CDR2 SYDVKM. This chain links TRBV28 with TRBJ1-1; possibly TRBD1 for D (5 bases). This clonotype originated in an adult who was a healthcare worker with PCR-confirmed SARS-CoV-2 infection or an uninfected control (not recorded which). The specimen sequenced was whole blood. As DNA, the CDR3 is TGTGCCAGCATTTGGGGGTCAGGGCTAGGCACTGAAGCTTTCTTT. Protein sequence: CASIWGSGLGTEAFF.